What follows are 2 T cell receptor beta chains derived from one specimen sequenced in a study of blood T cell repertoires in COVID-19. Data came from immunoSEQ multiplex PCR; TCRdb stores just in-frame clones and leaves some out. The sample lists about 88,000 clones; more than 70% were seen once. Sequencing was done on a sample of peripheral blood. Receptors originate from a woman older than 75 with acute or convalescent COVID-19.

V gene TRBV27 combines with J gene TRBJ2-7, with D maybe TRBD2 (6 bases). Germline loops: CDR1 MNHEY, CDR2 SMNVEV (reference sequence). V was pared by 4 bases and J by 6 bases, with 10 bases between. The CDR3 is 12 residues long. The CDR3 here is CASSSGVSEQYF. The CDR3 bases are TGTGCCAGCAGTTCGGGGGTTTCCGAGCAGTACTTC.

The chain has TRBV2 and TRBJ1-1; 7 nucleotides align to TRBD1. CDR3 size: 14 residues. J gave up 1 base and V 6 bases, and 5 bases lay outside the gene matches. Per germline, CDR1 SNHLY and CDR2 FYNNEI. CDR3 sequence: CASRGDSPNTEAFF. The CDR3, as DNA: TGTGCCAGCAGGGGGGACAGCCCGAACACTGAAGCTTTCTTT.